This T cell receptor beta chain was observed in a study of blood T cell repertoires in COVID-19. Study overall: Samples of COVID-19 (acute and convalescent) were obtained from the United States, Italy and Spain. The cDNA or gDNA used as material had been derived from T cells, B-cell-depleted T cells, or PBMCs.

Germline V gene lookup returns CDR1 SGHNT and CDR2 YENEEA. This CDR3 comprises 14 residues. Deletions cut 0 bases from V and 3 bases from J, with 8 bases between. Per the study methods: Quantification of nucleated cells was approximated via reference gene primer amplification. Libraries were prepared by immunoSEQ multiplex PCR; TCRdb keeps only in-frame clonotypes and omits some of them. V and J calls and clone size follow that table, whereas D and trimming were derived from the DNA. Here the sample spans some 160,000 clones, about four fifths being singletons. This receptor was taken from a man in his 70s with active or convalescent COVID-19. The V call is TRBV11-3, the J call TRBJ1-2, with D perhaps TRBD1 (5 bases). Specimen: peripheral blood. CDR3: CASSLDRGDYGYTF. The CDR3 DNA reads TGTGCCAGCAGCTTAGATCGGGGGGACTATGGCTACACCTTC.